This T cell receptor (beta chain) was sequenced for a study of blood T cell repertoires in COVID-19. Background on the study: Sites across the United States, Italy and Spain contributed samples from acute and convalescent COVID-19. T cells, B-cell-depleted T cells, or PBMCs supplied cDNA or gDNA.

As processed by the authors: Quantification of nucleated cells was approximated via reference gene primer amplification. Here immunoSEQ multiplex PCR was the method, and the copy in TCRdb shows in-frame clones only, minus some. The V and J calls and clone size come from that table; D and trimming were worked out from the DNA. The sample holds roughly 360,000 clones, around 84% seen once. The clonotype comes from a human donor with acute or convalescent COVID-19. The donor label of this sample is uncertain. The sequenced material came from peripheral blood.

CDR3 residues: CAWSVWISGSADTQYF. CDR3 nucleotides: TGTGCCTGGAGTGTATGGATCAGCGGGAGTGCAGATACGCAGTATTTT. The rearrangement joins TRBV30 to TRBJ2-3; 8 bases are a match to TRBD2. The CDR3 runs to 16 residues. From germline, CDR1 is GTSNPN and CDR2 SVGIG (reference sequence). Trimming took 0 bases from V and 4 from J; bases not matched to a gene: 9.